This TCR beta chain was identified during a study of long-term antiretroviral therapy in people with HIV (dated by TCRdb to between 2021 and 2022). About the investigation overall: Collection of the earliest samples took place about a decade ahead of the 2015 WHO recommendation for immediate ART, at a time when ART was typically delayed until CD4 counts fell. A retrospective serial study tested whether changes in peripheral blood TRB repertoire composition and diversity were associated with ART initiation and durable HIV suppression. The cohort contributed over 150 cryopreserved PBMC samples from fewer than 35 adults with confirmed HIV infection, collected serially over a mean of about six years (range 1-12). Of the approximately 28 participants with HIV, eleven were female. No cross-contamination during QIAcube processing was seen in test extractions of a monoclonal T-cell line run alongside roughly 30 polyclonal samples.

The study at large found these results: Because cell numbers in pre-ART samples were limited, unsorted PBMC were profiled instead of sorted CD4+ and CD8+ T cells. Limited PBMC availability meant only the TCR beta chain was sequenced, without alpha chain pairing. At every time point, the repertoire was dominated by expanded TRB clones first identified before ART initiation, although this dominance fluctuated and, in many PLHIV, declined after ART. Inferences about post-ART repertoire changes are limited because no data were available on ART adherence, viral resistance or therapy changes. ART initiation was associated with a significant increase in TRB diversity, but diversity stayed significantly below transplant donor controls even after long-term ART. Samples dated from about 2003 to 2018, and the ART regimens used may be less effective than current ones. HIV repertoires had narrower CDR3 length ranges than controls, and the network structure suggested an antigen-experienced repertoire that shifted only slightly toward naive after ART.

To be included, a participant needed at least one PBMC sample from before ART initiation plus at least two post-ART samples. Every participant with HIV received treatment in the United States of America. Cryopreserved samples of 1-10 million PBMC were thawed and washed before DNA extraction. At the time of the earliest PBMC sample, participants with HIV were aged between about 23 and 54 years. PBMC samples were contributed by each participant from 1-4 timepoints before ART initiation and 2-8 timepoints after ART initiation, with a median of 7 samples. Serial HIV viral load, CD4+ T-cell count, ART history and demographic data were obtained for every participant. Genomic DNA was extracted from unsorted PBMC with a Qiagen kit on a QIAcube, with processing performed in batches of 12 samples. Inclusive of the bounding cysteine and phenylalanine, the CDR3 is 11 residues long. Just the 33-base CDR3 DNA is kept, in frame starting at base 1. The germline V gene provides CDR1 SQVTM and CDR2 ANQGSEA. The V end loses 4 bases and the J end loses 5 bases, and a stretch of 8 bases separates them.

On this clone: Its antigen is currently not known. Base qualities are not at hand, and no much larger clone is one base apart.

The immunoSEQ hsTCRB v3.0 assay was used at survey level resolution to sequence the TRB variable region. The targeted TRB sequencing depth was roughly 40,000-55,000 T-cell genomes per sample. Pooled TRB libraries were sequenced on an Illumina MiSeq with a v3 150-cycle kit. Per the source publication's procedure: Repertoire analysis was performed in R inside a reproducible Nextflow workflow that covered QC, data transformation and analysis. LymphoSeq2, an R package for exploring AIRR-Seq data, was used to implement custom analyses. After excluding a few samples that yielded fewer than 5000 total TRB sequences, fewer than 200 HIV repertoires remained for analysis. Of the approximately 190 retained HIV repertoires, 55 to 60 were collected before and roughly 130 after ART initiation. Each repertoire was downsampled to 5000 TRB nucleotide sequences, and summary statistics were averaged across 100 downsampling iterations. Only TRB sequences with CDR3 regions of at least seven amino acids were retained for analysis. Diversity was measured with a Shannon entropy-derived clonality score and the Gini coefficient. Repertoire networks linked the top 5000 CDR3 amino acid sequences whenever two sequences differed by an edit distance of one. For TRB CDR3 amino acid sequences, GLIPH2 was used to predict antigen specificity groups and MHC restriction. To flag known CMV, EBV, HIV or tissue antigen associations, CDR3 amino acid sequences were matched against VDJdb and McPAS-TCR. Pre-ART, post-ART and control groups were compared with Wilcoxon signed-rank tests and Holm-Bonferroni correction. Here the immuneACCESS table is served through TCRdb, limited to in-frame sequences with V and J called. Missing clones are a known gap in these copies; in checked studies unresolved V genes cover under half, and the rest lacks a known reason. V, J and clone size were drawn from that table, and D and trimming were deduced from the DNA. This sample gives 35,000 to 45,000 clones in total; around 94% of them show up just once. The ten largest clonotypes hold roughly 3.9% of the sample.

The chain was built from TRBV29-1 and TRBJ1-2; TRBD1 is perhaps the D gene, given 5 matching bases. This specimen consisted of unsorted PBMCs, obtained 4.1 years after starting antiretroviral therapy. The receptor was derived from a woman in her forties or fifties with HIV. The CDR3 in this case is CSVGEGYGYTF. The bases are TGCAGCGTTGGAGAGGGGTATGGCTACACCTTC.